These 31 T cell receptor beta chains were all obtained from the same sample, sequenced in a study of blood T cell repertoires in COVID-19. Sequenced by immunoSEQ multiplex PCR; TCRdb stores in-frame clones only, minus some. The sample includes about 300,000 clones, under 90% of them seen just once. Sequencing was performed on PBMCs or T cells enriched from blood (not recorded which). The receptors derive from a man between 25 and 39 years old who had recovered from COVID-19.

CDR3 coding DNA: TGTGCCAGCAGCTTAGGGGTAATGGGTCATTATAGTCCACCCCTCCACTTT. It encodes CASSLGVMGHYSPPLHF. V and J are TRBV21-1 and TRBJ1-6; TRBD1, as called in the table, went unchecked against the DNA. TRBV21-1 is designated a pseudogene. The CDR3 is 17 residues long.

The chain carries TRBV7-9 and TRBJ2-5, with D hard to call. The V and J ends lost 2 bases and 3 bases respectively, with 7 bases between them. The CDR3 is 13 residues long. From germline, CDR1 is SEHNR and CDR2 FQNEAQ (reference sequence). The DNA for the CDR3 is TGTGCCAGCAGCTTACCGCCTAAAGAGACCCAGTACTTC. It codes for CASSLPPKETQYF.

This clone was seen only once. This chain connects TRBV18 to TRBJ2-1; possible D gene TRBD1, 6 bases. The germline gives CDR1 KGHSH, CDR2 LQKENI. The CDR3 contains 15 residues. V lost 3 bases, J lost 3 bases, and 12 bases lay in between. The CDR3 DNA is TGTGCCAGCTCACCCCCGGACAGAAACTACAATGAGCAGTTCTTC. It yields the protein CASSPPDRNYNEQFF.

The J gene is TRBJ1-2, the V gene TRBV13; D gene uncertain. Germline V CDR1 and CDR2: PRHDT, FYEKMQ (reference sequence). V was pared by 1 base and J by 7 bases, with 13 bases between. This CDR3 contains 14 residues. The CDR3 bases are TGTGCCAGCAGCTTAGAGGGCACCGGAGGTGGCTACACCTTC. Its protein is CASSLEGTGGGYTF.

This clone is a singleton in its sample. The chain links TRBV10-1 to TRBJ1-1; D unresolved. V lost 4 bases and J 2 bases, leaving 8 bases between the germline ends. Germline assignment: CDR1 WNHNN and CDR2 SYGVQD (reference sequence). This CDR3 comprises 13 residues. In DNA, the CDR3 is TGCGCCAGCAGTGTATCAGGAAACACTGAAGCTTTCTTT. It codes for CASSVSGNTEAFF.

Written as DNA, the CDR3 is TGTGCCAGCAGCTTGCGGAGTTCAGAGACCCAGTACTTC. This gives the protein CASSLRSSETQYF. The V and J genes are TRBV5-4 and TRBJ2-5; D unclear. V lost 1 base and J 4 bases, leaving 8 bases between the germline ends. Looked up from germline, CDR1 is SGHNT and CDR2 is YYREEE (reference sequence). CDR3 length: 13 amino acids.

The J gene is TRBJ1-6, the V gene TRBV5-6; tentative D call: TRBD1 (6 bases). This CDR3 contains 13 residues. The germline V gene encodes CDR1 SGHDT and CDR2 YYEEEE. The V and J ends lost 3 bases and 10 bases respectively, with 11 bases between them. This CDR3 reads CASSSGVGSPLHF. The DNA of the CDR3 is TGTGCCAGCAGCTCAGGGGTAGGCTCACCCCTCCACTTT.

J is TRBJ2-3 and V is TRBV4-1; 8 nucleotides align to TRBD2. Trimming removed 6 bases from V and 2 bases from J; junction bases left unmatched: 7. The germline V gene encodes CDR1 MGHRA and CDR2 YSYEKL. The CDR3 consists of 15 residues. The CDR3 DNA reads TGCGCCAGCAGGTACGGGGGGGCCCCCACAGATACGCAGTATTTT. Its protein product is CASRYGGAPTDTQYF.

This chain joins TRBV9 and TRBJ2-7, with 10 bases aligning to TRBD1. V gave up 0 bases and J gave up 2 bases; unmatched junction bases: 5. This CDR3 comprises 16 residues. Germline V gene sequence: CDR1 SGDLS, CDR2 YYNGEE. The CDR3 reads CASSVGPGTGAYEQYF. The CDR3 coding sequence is TGTGCCAGCAGCGTAGGGCCCGGGACAGGGGCCTACGAGCAGTACTTC.

The CDR3 spells CASSLNLRGERNEQFF. The CDR3, as DNA: TGCGCCAGCAGCTTGAATCTCAGGGGGGAAAGAAATGAGCAGTTCTTC. The chain has TRBV5-1 and TRBJ2-1; maybe TRBD1 (7 bases). The CDR3 totals 16 residues. The ends were cut back, 1 base at V and 7 bases at J, with 18 bases in the middle. Germline CDR1 and CDR2: SGHRS and YFSETQ.

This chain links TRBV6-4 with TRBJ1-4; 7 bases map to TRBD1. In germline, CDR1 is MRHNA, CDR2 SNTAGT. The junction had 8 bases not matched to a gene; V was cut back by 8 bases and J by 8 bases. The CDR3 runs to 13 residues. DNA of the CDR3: TGTGCCAGCCTTCGGGACAGCCCGGAAAAACTGTTTTTT. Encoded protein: CASLRDSPEKLFF.

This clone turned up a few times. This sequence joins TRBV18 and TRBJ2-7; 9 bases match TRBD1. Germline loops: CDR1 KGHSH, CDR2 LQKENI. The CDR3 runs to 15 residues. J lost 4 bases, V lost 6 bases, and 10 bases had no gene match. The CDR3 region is CASSDPGQGSYEQYF. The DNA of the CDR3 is TGTGCCAGCTCGGACCCGGGACAGGGATCGTACGAGCAGTACTTC.

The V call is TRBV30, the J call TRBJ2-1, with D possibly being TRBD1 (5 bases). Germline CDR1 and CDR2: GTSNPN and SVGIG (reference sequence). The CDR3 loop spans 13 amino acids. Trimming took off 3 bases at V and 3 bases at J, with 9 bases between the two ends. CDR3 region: CAWSAGNYNEQFF. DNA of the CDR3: TGTGCCTGGAGCGCAGGGAACTACAATGAGCAGTTCTTC.

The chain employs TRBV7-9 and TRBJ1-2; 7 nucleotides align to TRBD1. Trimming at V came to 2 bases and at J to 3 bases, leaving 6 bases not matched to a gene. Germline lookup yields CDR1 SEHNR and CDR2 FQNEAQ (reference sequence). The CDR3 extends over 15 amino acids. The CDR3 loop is CASSLFGRGDYGYTF. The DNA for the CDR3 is TGTGCCAGCAGCTTATTCGGCAGGGGGGACTATGGCTACACCTTC.

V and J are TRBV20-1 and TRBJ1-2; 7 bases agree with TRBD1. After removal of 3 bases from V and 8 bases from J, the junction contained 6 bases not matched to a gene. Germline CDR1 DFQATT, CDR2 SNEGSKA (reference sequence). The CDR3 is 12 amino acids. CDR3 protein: CSASDREGGYTF. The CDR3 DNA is TGCAGTGCTAGTGACAGGGAGGGAGGCTACACCTTC.

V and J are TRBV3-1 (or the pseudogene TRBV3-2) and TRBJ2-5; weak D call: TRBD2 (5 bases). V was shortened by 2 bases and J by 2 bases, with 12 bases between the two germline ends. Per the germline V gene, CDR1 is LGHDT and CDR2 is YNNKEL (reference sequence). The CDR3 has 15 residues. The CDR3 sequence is CASSQSWTRQETQYF. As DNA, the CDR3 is TGTGCCAGCAGCCAATCTTGGACTCGGCAAGAGACCCAGTACTTC.

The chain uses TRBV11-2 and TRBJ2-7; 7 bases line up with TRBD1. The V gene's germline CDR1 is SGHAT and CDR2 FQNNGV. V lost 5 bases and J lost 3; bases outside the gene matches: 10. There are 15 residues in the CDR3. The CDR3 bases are TGTGCCAGCAGCCTCACCGGGACAGCATTCTACGAGCAGTACTTC. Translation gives CASSLTGTAFYEQYF.

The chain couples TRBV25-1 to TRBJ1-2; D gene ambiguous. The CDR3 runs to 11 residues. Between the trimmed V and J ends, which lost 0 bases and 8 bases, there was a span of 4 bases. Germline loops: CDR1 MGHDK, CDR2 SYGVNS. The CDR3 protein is CASSEYQGYTF. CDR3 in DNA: TGTGCCAGCAGTGAATATCAGGGCTACACCTTC.

In nucleotides, the CDR3 is TGTGCCACCAGTGACACAGGGGGGTACACCGGGGAGCTGTTTTTT. This codes for CATSDTGGYTGELFF. The chain is built from TRBV24-1 and TRBJ2-2; 8 positions match TRBD1. The trim removed 4 bases at V and 3 bases at J, leaving 3 bases unmatched. This CDR3 contains 15 residues. Germline V gives CDR1 KGHDR, CDR2 SFDVKD.

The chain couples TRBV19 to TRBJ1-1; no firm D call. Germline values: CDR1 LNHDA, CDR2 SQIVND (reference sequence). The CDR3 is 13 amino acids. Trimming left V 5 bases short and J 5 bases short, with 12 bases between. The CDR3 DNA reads TGTGCCAGTAGTCCCAGTTTGATAACTGAAGCTTTCTTT. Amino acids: CASSPSLITEAFF.

The CDR3 region is CASSRRLTSGSADTQYF. In DNA form, the CDR3 reads TGTGCCAGCAGCCGCCGGTTGACTAGCGGGAGCGCAGATACGCAGTATTTT. The chain employs TRBV3-1 (or the pseudogene TRBV3-2) and TRBJ2-3; 12 bases agree with TRBD2. V trimming: 4 bases; J trimming: 4 bases; junction bases outside the gene matches: 9. The CDR3 contains 17 residues. In germline, CDR1 is LGHDT, CDR2 YNNKEL (reference sequence).

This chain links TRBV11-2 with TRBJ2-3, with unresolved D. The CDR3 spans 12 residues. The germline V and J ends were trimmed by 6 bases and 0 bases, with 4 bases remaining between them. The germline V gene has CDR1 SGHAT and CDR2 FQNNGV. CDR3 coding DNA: TGTGCCAGCAGACAAAGCACAGATACGCAGTATTTT. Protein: CASRQSTDTQYF.

Here the CDR3 reads CATSGPPSDYGYTF. CDR3 in DNA: TGTGCCACCAGTGGTCCCCCTTCGGACTATGGCTACACCTTC. The chain carries TRBV24-1 and TRBJ1-2; D gene uncertain. The length of the CDR3 is 14 residues. Germline V gene lookup returns CDR1 KGHDR and CDR2 SFDVKD. Trimming took 5 bases from V and 3 from J, leaving 12 bases between them.

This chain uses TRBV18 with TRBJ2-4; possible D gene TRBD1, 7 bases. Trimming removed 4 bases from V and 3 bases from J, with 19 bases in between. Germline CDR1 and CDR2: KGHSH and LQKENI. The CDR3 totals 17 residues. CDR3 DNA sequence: TGTGCCAGCTCACTAATAATTGCGGGACAGCACAAAAACATTCAGTACTTC. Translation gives CASSLIIAGQHKNIQYF.

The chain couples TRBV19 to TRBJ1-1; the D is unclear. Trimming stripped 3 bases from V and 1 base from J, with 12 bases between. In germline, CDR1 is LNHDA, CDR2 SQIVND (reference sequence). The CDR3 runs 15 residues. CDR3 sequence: CASSIELSKNTEAFF. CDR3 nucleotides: TGTGCCAGTAGTATCGAATTATCTAAGAACACTGAAGCTTTCTTT.

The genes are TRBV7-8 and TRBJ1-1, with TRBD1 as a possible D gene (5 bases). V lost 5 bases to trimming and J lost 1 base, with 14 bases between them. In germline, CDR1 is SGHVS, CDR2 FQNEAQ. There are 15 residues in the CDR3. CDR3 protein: CASSANGGTNTEAFF. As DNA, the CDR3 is TGTGCCAGCAGCGCCAATGGGGGGACGAACACTGAAGCTTTCTTT.

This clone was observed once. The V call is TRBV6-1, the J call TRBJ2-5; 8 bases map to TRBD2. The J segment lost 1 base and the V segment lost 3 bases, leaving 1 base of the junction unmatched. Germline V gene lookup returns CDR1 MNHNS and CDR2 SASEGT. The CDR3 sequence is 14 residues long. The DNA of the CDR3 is TGTGCCAGCAGTGACGCGGGGGGCCAAGAGACCCAGTACTTC. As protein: CASSDAGGQETQYF.

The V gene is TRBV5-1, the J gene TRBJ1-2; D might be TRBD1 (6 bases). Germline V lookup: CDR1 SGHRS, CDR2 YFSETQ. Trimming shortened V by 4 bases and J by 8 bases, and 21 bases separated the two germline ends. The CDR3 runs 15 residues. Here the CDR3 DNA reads TGCGCCAGCAGCATCTCGGGACAACAAGCTCACGGCTACACCTTC. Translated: CASSISGQQAHGYTF.

The CDR3 sequence is CASSRGLNEKLFF. For the CDR3, the DNA is TGTGCCAGCAGTAGGGGACTGAATGAAAAACTGTTTTTT. The chain joins TRBV28 to TRBJ1-4; perhaps TRBD1 as D (5 bases). This CDR3 comprises 13 residues. Germline lookup yields CDR1 MDHEN and CDR2 SYDVKM. Trimming left V 5 bases short and J 5 bases short, with 9 bases between.

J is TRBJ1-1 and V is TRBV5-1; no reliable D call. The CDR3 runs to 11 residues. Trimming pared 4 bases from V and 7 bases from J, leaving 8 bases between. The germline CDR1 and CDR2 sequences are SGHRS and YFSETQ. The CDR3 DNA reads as TGCGCCAGCAGCATAGACTTTGAAGCTTTCTTT. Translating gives CASSIDFEAFF.

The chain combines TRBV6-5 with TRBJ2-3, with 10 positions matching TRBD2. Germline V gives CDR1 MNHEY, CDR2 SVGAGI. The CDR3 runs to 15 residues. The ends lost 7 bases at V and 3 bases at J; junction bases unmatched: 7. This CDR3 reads CASTPSSGGTDTQYF. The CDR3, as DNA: TGTGCCAGCACCCCTAGTAGCGGGGGGACAGATACGCAGTATTTT.